Listed below are T cell receptor beta chains from one sample, sequenced in a study of cytomegalovirus exposure and HLA in healthy donors. The protocol was immunoSEQ multiplex PCR, while the TCRdb copy is restricted to in-frame clones and leaves out a portion. The sample records 180,000 or so clones, roughly 79% being singletons. Sequencing used PBMCs. The receptors stem from a man in his forties or fifties in good health and CMV-seropositive. The CDR3 runs from the conserved cysteine through the conserved F or W. D genes are given only for firm matches. Where a row states a size, it is once, few, many or the class of an expanded clone; other rows omit it.

d_call: .; cdr3_length: 15; j_call: TRBJ1-3; clone_size: .; v_call: TRBV2; cdr3_nt: TGTGCCAGCCATTCAGGCAGTAGCTCTGGAAACACCATATATTTT; cdr3_aa: CASHSGSSSGNTIYF
d_call: .; cdr3_length: 14; j_call: TRBJ1-1; clone_size: .; v_call: TRBV4-3; cdr3_nt: TGCGCCAGCAGCCAAGAGGGGGGGAACACTGAAGCTTTCTTT; cdr3_aa: CASSQEGGNTEAFF
d_call: TRBD1; cdr3_length: 16; j_call: TRBJ1-3; clone_size: .; v_call: TRBV5-6; cdr3_nt: TGTGCCAGCAGCTTAGGGACAGGGGGTACTGGAAACACCATATATTTT; cdr3_aa: CASSLGTGGTGNTIYF
d_call: .; cdr3_length: 14; j_call: TRBJ1-1; clone_size: .; v_call: TRBV27; cdr3_nt: TGTGCCAGCAGTTTATTACAGGGATACACTGAAGCTTTCTTT; cdr3_aa: CASSLLQGYTEAFF
d_call: .; cdr3_length: 11; j_call: TRBJ1-2; clone_size: once; v_call: TRBV29-1; cdr3_nt: TGCAGCGTTGAAGAGAGGAGGGGCTACACCTTC; cdr3_aa: CSVEERRGYTF
d_call: TRBD1; cdr3_length: 14; j_call: TRBJ2-7; clone_size: once; v_call: TRBV7-6; cdr3_nt: TGTGCCAGCAGCTCCGGGACAGGGGGCTTCGAGCAGTACTTC; cdr3_aa: CASSSGTGGFEQYF
d_call: TRBD1; cdr3_length: 16; j_call: TRBJ2-1; clone_size: .; v_call: TRBV2; cdr3_nt: TGTGCCAGCAGTGAGACCCAGGGGGCGTCCTACAATGAGCAGTTCTTC; cdr3_aa: CASSETQGASYNEQFF
d_call: .; cdr3_length: 15; j_call: TRBJ2-7; clone_size: .; v_call: TRBV28; cdr3_nt: TGTGCCAGCAGGATCCTAGTTGAACATAGGTACGAGCAGTACTTC; cdr3_aa: CASRILVEHRYEQYF
d_call: .; cdr3_length: 17; j_call: TRBJ1-2; clone_size: .; v_call: TRBV6-1; cdr3_nt: TGTGCCAGCAGTGACAATACAGCCAGCAACCACTTTTATGGCTACACCTTC; cdr3_aa: CASSDNTASNHFYGYTF
d_call: TRBD1; cdr3_length: 16; j_call: TRBJ1-2; clone_size: few; v_call: TRBV6-6; cdr3_nt: TGTGCCAGCAGCCCCCCGCGGGACAGGGCCAACTATGGCTACACCTTC; cdr3_aa: CASSPPRDRANYGYTF
d_call: .; cdr3_length: 15; j_call: TRBJ1-2; clone_size: .; v_call: TRBV5-1; cdr3_nt: TGCGCCAGCAGCGCCATTAGGGCCGGGGTGGATGGCTACACCTTC; cdr3_aa: CASSAIRAGVDGYTF
d_call: TRBD1; cdr3_length: 15; j_call: TRBJ1-2; clone_size: .; v_call: TRBV19; cdr3_nt: TGTGCCAGTAGTTTGACAGGGATGCTCGGCTATGGCTACACCTTC; cdr3_aa: CASSLTGMLGYGYTF
d_call: .; cdr3_length: 17; j_call: TRBJ2-1; clone_size: few; v_call: TRBV7-9; cdr3_nt: TGTGCCAGCAGCCCCAAGGGGATCCTTGGCTCCTACAATGAGCAGTTCTTC; cdr3_aa: CASSPKGILGSYNEQFF
d_call: .; cdr3_length: 15; j_call: TRBJ1-2; clone_size: .; v_call: TRBV4-2; cdr3_nt: TGTGCCAGCAGCCAAGGAGGGGGAACGGACTATGGCTACACCTTC; cdr3_aa: CASSQGGGTDYGYTF
d_call: .; cdr3_length: 16; j_call: TRBJ2-5; clone_size: .; v_call: TRBV4-2; cdr3_nt: TGTGCCAGCAGCCAACCCGCTGCGGGTTCGCAAGAGACCCAGTACTTC; cdr3_aa: CASSQPAAGSQETQYF
d_call: TRBD2; cdr3_length: 18; j_call: TRBJ2-5; clone_size: .; v_call: TRBV9; cdr3_nt: TGTGCCAGCAGCGTAGCCGCGGGGGGAGTTACTTACCAAGAGACCCAGTACTTC; cdr3_aa: CASSVAAGGVTYQETQYF
d_call: TRBD1; cdr3_length: 15; j_call: TRBJ2-4; clone_size: .; v_call: TRBV7-2; cdr3_nt: TGTGCCAGCAGCCCAGACAGGGGGGCCAAAAACATTCAGTACTTC; cdr3_aa: CASSPDRGAKNIQYF
d_call: .; cdr3_length: 16; j_call: TRBJ1-2; clone_size: once; v_call: TRBV27; cdr3_nt: TGTGCCAGCAGTTTAGGGGGCCCACCGCTACGGACAGGCTACACCTTC; cdr3_aa: CASSLGGPPLRTGYTF
d_call: .; cdr3_length: 17; j_call: TRBJ2-4; clone_size: .; v_call: TRBV15; cdr3_nt: TGTGCCACCAGCAGAGGGACGTACGGGGGTCAGAGGAACATTCAGTACTTC; cdr3_aa: CATSRGTYGGQRNIQYF
d_call: .; cdr3_length: 17; j_call: TRBJ1-3; clone_size: once; v_call: TRBV28; cdr3_nt: TGTGCCAGCGCCCTCACGGCGGGGGCTAGCTCTGGAAACACCATATATTTT; cdr3_aa: CASALTAGASSGNTIYF